These 4 T cell receptor beta chains originate from one sample sequenced in a study of blood T cell repertoires in COVID-19. The assay was immunoSEQ multiplex PCR, and TCRdb's table has in-frame clones only and misses some. The sample contains some 410,000 clones, roughly 90% of which appear only once. The sequenced sample was PBMCs or T cells enriched from blood (not recorded which). The receptor source for this set is a woman in her twenties or thirties with acute COVID-19.

The chain links TRBV18 to TRBJ2-7, with D possibly TRBD1 on 6 matching bases. The V and J ends lost 3 bases and 5 bases respectively, with 11 bases between them. This CDR3 has 13 amino acids. Germline values: CDR1 KGHSH, CDR2 LQKENI. CDR3 sequence: CASSPAGADEQYF. CDR3 DNA sequence: TGTGCCAGCTCACCGGCAGGGGCTGACGAGCAGTACTTC.

V usage is TRBV19 and J usage is TRBJ1-2; the D gene is possibly TRBD1 (5 bases). Germline V gives CDR1 LNHDA, CDR2 SQIVND (reference sequence). This CDR3 has 17 amino acids. Trimming removed 6 bases from V and 7 bases from J, with 27 bases in between. Written as DNA, the CDR3 is TGTGCCAGTAGGACGCCGGGAGACAGTAAAAACTTCGGTGGCTACACCTTC. It is translated as CASRTPGDSKNFGGYTF. Full variable domain (missing parts from reference TRBV19 and TRBJ1-2): DGGITQSPKYLFRKEGQNVTLSCEQNLNHDAMYWYRQDPGQGLRLIYYSQIVNDFQKGDIAEGYSVSREKKESFPLTVTSAQKNPTAFYLCASRTPGDSKNFGGYTFGSGTRLTVV.

V usage is TRBV7-3 and J usage is TRBJ1-6; 11 nucleotides match TRBD1. CDR1 SGHTA and CDR2 FQGTGA come from the germline V gene. The CDR3 loop spans 15 amino acids. V shed 5 bases, J shed 8 bases, and the junction held 5 bases outside the gene matches. The CDR3, as DNA: TGTGCCAGCAGCCTGGAGGGACAGGGGGATTCACCCCTCCACTTT. Amino acid sequence: CASSLEGQGDSPLHF.

Comment on this clone: Other DNA variants within this sample encode the same CDR3. The rearrangement links TRBV29-1 to TRBJ1-1; D remains ambiguous. CDR1 and CDR2 from the germline V gene are SQVTM and ANQGSEA. V was pared by 6 bases and J by 4 bases, with 9 bases between. This CDR3 has 11 amino acids. The CDR3 reads CSVTGSTEAFF. Written as DNA, the CDR3 is TGCAGCGTGACGGGGTCCACTGAAGCTTTCTTT.